These 14 T cell receptor beta chains originate from one sample sequenced in a study of OX40 agonist ivuxolimab in advanced cancers. Only in-frame clones appear in the TCRdb table, and some are missing; sequencing was by immunoSEQ multiplex PCR. This sample has around 67,000 clones, with about 83% found just once. Sequenced here: CD4+ or CD8+ T cells sorted from blood, sampled in a trial of the OX40 agonist ivuxolimab. These receptors came from an adult with an advanced solid tumor such as melanoma, head and neck, liver or kidney cancer.

The chain combines TRBV5-1 with TRBJ1-3; possibly TRBD1 for D (5 bases). Germline V gene sequence: CDR1 SGHRS, CDR2 YFSETQ. Between the trimmed V and J ends, which lost 1 base and 0 bases, there was a span of 11 bases. CDR3 size: 16 residues. The CDR3 coding sequence is TGCGCCAGCAGCTTGTCTGGGGCTTTCTCTGGAAACACCATATATTTT. This translates into CASSLSGAFSGNTIYF.

The chain joins TRBV5-1 to TRBJ2-7, with 9 bases lining up with TRBD1. V shed 0 bases and J 4 bases; nucleotides not matched to a gene: 5. The CDR3 extends over 15 amino acids. Germline assignment: CDR1 SGHRS and CDR2 YFSETQ. CDR3 loop: CASSLAWDREYEQYF. Here the CDR3 DNA reads TGCGCCAGCAGCTTGGCATGGGACAGGGAATACGAGCAGTACTTC.

This chain links TRBV5-1 with TRBJ1-2; 7 positions agree with TRBD1. After removal of 1 base from V and 4 bases from J, the junction contained 7 bases not matched to a gene. Germline V gene data show CDR1 as SGHRS and CDR2 as YFSETQ. There are 15 residues in the CDR3. The CDR3 DNA sequence: TGCGCCAGCAGCTTGCTCCGGGACAGTATCTATGGCTACACCTTC. This codes for CASSLLRDSIYGYTF.

This clone turned up a few times. The chain employs TRBV5-1 and TRBJ1-6; D not certain. V gave up 0 bases and J gave up 5 bases, with 9 bases separating them. CDR1 and CDR2 (germline): SGHRS, YFSETQ. The CDR3 contains 15 residues. The CDR3, as DNA: TGCGCCAGCAGCTTGGCTTCAGGCGATAATTCACCCCTCCACTTT. This gives the protein CASSLASGDNSPLHF.

The chain couples TRBV19 to TRBJ2-7; 8 bases line up with TRBD2. Trimming took 5 bases from V and 9 from J; bases not matched to a gene: 12. The CDR3 consists of 14 residues. Per the germline V gene, CDR1 is LNHDA and CDR2 is SQIVND (reference sequence). This CDR3 is CASSLGGEPLRQYF. The CDR3 DNA follows: TGTGCCAGTAGTCTCGGGGGGGAGCCTTTGCGGCAGTACTTC.

The chain has TRBV29-1 and TRBJ2-5; D not resolved. The germline V and J ends were trimmed by 4 bases and 6 bases, with 15 bases remaining between them. The CDR3 loop spans 13 amino acids. Germline V CDR1 and CDR2: SQVTM, ANQGSEA. The CDR3 DNA sequence: TGCAGCGTTGGTGTTCACGTCTTAAAGACCCAGTACTTC. Translated, it gives CSVGVHVLKTQYF. The full variable domain, with the rest looked up from reference TRBV29-1 and TRBJ2-5, is SAVISQKPSRDICQRGTSLTIQCQVDSQVTMMFWYRQQPGQSLTLIATANQGSEATYESGFVIDKFPISRPNLTFSTLTVSNMSPEDSSIYLCSVGVHVLKTQYFGPGTRLLVL.

CDR3 region: CASSSTRGGNQPQHF. The DNA of the CDR3 is TGTGCCAGCAGCTCGACCAGGGGTGGCAATCAGCCCCAGCATTTT. The rearrangement links TRBV5-6 to TRBJ1-5; TRBD1 is a possible D gene (6 bases). This CDR3 has 15 residues. Germline V gene sequence: CDR1 SGHDT, CDR2 YYEEEE. V dropped 3 bases and J dropped 2 bases, with 12 bases sitting between them.

The sample holds a few counts of this clone. The rearrangement links TRBV4-2 to TRBJ1-6, with TRBD1 identical over 7 bases. This CDR3 contains 14 residues. V was pared by 3 bases and J by 9 bases, with 5 bases of the junction left unmatched. Germline V gene lookup returns CDR1 LGHNA and CDR2 YNFKEQ. CDR3 in amino acids: CASSHGDSGSPLHF. As DNA, the CDR3 is TGTGCCAGCAGCCATGGGGACAGCGGTTCACCCCTCCACTTT.

CDR3 DNA: TGTGCCAGCAGCTTGAGCGGATCCTCTCTCCCAGATACGCAGTATTTT. Its protein product is CASSLSGSSLPDTQYF. The gene calls are TRBV5-5 and TRBJ2-3; tentatively, D is TRBD2 (5 bases). The CDR3 has 16 amino acids. Deletions cut 1 base from V and 4 bases from J, with 16 bases between. Germline CDR1 SGHKS, CDR2 YYEKEE (reference sequence). Combining the CDR3 with reference TRBV5-5 and TRBJ2-3 gives the whole variable domain DAGVTQSPTHLIKTRGQQVTLRCSPISGHKSVSWYQQVLGQGPQFIFQYYEKEERGRGNFPDRFSARQFPNYSSELNVNALLLGDSALYLCASSLSGSSLPDTQYFGPGTRLTVL.

J is TRBJ2-2 and V is TRBV5-1; D is unresolved. The V gene lost 6 bases and the J gene lost 0 bases, with 9 bases spanning the gap. This CDR3 spans 14 amino acids. The germline V gene encodes CDR1 SGHRS and CDR2 YFSETQ. In DNA, the CDR3 is TGCGCCAGCAATGAGGTGCCGAACACCGGGGAGCTGTTTTTT. As protein: CASNEVPNTGELFF. The full variable domain, rest sourced from reference TRBV5-1 and TRBJ2-2, is KAGVTQTPRYLIKTRGQQVTLSCSPISGHRSVSWYQQTPGQGLQFLFEYFSETQRNKGNFPGRFSGRQFSNSRSEMNVSTLELGDSALYLCASNEVPNTGELFFGEGSRLTVL.

The V call is TRBV29-1, the J call TRBJ2-1, with TRBD1 matching 8 bases. Trimming at V came to 6 bases and at J to 7 bases, leaving 11 bases not matched to a gene. The CDR3 is 14 amino acids. Germline values: CDR1 SQVTM, CDR2 ANQGSEA. CDR3 bases: TGCAGCGTAGCGCCCGGGACAGGTGTTAATGAGCAGTTCTTC. This encodes CSVAPGTGVNEQFF.

The rearrangement joins TRBV19 to TRBJ1-2, with D possibly TRBD1 on 6 matching bases. Germline V gene data show CDR1 as LNHDA and CDR2 as SQIVND (reference sequence). The CDR3 extends over 14 amino acids. V dropped 10 bases and J dropped 4 bases, with 19 bases sitting between them. CDR3 in amino acids: CATTGQTSFYGYTF. The CDR3 DNA reads as TGTGCCACCACCGGACAGACCTCTTTCTATGGCTACACCTTC.

The CDR3 nucleotides read TGTGCCAGCTCTCTCTACCGGGATCCGATGGAGACCCAGTACTTC. Its protein is CASSLYRDPMETQYF. V and J are TRBV7-9 and TRBJ2-5, with D possibly being TRBD2 (5 bases). Between the trimmed V and J ends, which lost 8 bases and 5 bases, there was a span of 21 bases. CDR3 size: 15 residues. The germline gives CDR1 SEHNR, CDR2 FQNEAQ (reference sequence). Together with reference TRBV7-9 and TRBJ2-5, the CDR3 gives the full variable domain: DTGVSQNPRHKITKRGQNVTFRCDPISEHNRLYWYRQTLGQGPEFLTYFQNEAQLEKSRLLSDRFSAERPKGSFSTLEIQRTEQGDSAMYLCASSLYRDPMETQYFGPGTRLLVL.

V and J are TRBV2 and TRBJ2-3; 12 bases are shared with TRBD2. The germline V gene encodes CDR1 SNHLY and CDR2 FYNNEI. V lost 6 bases and J lost 0; bases outside the gene matches: 4. This CDR3 spans 16 amino acids. The CDR3, as DNA: TGTGCCAGCAGATTACTAGCGGGGGGAAGCACAGATACGCAGTATTTT. Protein: CASRLLAGGSTDTQYF.